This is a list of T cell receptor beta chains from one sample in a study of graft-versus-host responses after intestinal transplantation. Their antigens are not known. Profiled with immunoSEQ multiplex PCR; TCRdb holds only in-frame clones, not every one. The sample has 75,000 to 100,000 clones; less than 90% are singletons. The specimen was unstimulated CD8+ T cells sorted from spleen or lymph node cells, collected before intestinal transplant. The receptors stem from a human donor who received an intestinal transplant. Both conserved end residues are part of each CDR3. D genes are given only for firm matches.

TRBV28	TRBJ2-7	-	CASSLSHTSTGVWSLQIYEQYF
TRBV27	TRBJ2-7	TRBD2	CASSLSGGSREQYF
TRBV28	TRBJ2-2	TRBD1	CASSFRQDRGFDRELFF
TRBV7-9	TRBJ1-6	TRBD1	CASSLGQGDSPLHF
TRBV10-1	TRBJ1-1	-	CASSENREVTEAFF
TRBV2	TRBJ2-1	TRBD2	CASSEAWTSGGDRDNEQFF
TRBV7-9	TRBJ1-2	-	CASSLEDATYGYTF
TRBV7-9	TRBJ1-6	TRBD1	CASSRTPGQGPVNSPLHF
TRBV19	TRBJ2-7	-	CASSRVLSSREQYF
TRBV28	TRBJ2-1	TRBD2	CASRLSGTSGSGSYNEQFF